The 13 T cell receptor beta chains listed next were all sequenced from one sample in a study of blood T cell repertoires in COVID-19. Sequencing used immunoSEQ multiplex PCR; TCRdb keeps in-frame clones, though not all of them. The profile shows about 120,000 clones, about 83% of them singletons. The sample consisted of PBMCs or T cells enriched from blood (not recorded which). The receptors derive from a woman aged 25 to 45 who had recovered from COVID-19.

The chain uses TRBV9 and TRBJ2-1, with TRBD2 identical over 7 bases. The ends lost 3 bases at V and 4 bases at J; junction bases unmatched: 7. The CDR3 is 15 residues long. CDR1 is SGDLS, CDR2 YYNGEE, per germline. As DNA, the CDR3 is TGTGCCAGCAGCGCTCTAGCGGAGGGGTACAATGAGCAGTTCTTC. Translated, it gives CASSALAEGYNEQFF.

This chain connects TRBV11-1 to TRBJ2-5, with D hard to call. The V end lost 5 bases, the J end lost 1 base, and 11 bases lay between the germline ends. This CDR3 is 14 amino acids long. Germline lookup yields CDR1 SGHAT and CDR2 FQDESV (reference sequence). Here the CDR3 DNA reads TGTGCCAGCAGCCCTCGGAGCTCCCAAGAGACCCAGTACTTC. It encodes CASSPRSSQETQYF.

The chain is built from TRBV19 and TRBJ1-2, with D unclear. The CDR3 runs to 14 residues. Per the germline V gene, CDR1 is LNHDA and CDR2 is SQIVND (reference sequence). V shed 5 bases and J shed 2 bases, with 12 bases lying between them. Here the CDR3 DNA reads TGTGCCAGTAGTCCCCCGAGGGTCAACTATGGCTACACCTTC. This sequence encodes CASSPPRVNYGYTF.

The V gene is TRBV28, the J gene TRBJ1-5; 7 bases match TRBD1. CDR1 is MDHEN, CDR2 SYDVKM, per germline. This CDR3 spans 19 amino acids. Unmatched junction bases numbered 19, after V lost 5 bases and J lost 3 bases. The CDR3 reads CASSPLGGLLQGFNQPQHF. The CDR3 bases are TGTGCCAGCAGTCCTCTAGGAGGTCTCCTACAGGGGTTCAATCAGCCCCAGCATTTT. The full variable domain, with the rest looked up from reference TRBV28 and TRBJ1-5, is DVKVTQSSRYLVKRTGEKVFLECVQDMDHENMFWYRQDPGLGLRLIYFSYDVKMKEKGDIPEGYSVSREKKERFSLILESASTNQTSMYLCASSPLGGLLQGFNQPQHFGDGTRLSIL.

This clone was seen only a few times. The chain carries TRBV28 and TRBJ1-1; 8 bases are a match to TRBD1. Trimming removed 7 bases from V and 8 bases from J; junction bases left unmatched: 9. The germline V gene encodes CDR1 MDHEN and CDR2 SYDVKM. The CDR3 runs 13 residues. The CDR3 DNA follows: TGTGCCAGCAACCGACAGGGGATCAGGGAAGCTTTCTTT. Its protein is CASNRQGIREAFF.

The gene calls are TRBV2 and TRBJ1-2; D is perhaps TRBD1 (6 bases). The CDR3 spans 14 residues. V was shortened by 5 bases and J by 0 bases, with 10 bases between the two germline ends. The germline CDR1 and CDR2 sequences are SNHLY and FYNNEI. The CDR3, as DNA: TGTGCCAGCAGTTCACAGGGTCCTAACTATGGCTACACCTTC. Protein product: CASSSQGPNYGYTF. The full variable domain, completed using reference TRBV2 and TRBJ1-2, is EPEVTQTPSHQVTQMGQEVILRCVPISNHLYFYWYRQILGQKVEFLVSFYNNEISEKSEIFDDQFSVERPDGSNFTLKIRSTKLEDSAMYFCASSSQGPNYGYTFGSGTRLTVV.

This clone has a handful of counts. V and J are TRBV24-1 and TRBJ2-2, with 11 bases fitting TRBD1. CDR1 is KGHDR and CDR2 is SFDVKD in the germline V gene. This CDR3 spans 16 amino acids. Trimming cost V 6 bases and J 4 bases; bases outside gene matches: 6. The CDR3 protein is CATSSRGTGGTGELFF. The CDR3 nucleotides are TGTGCCACCAGTTCGAGGGGGACAGGGGGCACCGGGGAGCTGTTTTTT.

CDR3 sequence reads: CASENSGRAVATYNEQFF. The CDR3 DNA follows: TGTGCCAGCGAGAATAGCGGGAGGGCCGTCGCAACCTACAATGAGCAGTTCTTC. The J gene is TRBJ2-1, the V gene TRBV27; the match to TRBD2 covers 11 bases. Germline CDR1 is MNHEY and CDR2 is SMNVEV (reference sequence). V lost 8 bases and J lost 2; bases outside the gene matches: 14. The CDR3 covers 18 residues.

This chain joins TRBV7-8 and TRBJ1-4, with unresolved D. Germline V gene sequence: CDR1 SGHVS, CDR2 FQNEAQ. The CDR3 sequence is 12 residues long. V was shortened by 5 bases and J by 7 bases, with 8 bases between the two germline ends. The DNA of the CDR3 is TGTGCCAGCAGCCGACTAGGTGAAAAACTGTTTTTT. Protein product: CASSRLGEKLFF.

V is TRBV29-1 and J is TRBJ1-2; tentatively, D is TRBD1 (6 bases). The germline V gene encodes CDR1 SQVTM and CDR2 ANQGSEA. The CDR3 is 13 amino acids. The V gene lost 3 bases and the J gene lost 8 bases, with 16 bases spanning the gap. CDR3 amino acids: CSVDPQGNGGYTF. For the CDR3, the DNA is TGCAGCGTTGATCCACAGGGCAATGGAGGCTACACCTTC.

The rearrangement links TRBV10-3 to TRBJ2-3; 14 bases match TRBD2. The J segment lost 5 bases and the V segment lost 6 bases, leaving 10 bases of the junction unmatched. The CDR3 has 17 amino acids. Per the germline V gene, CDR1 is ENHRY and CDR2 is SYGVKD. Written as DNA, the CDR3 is TGTGCCATCAGGCCGGGGGGACTAGCGGGAGCACGAGATACGCAGTATTTT. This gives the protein CAIRPGGLAGARDTQYF.

CDR3 sequence (DNA): TGTGCCAGCAGCTTATCCCAGAAGGGGGAGCAGTTCTTC. Protein: CASSLSQKGEQFF. The rearrangement links TRBV7-3 to TRBJ2-1, with a tentative D call TRBD1 (5 bases). From germline, CDR1 is SGHTA and CDR2 FQGTGA. Between the trimmed V and J ends, which lost 2 bases and 10 bases, there was a span of 12 bases. The CDR3 is made up of 13 amino acids. Drawing the rest from reference TRBV7-3 and TRBJ2-1, the complete variable domain is GAGVSQTPSNKVTEKGKYVELRCDPISGHTALYWYRQSLGQGPEFLIYFQGTGAADDSGLPNDRFFAVRPEGSVSTLKIQRTERGDSAVYLCASSLSQKGEQFFGPGTRLTVL.

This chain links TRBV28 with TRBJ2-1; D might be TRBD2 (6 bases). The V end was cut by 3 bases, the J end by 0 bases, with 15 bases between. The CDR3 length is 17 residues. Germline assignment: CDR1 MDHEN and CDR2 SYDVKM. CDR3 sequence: CASSFFVAARSYNEQFF. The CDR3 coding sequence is TGTGCCAGCAGTTTCTTTGTAGCGGCCCGCTCCTACAATGAGCAGTTCTTC.